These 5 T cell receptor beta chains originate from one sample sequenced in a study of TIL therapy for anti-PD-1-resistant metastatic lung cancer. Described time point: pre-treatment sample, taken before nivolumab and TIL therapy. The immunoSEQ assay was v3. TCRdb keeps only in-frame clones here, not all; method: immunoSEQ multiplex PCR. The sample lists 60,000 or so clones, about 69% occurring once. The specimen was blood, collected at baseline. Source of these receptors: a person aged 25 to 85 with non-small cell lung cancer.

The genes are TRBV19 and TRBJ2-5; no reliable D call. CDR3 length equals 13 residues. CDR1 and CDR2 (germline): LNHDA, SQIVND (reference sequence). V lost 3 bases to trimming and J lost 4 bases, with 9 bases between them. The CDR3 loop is CASSMGPPETQYF. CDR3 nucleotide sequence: TGTGCCAGTAGTATGGGCCCTCCAGAGACCCAGTACTTC.

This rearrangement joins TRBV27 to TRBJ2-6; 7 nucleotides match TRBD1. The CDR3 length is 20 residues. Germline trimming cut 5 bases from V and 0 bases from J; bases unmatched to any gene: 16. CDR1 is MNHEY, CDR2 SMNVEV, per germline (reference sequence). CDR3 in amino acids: CASSPSPPQTGNSGANVLTF. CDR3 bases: TGTGCCAGCAGTCCGTCCCCCCCCCAGACAGGGAACTCTGGGGCCAACGTCCTGACTTTC.

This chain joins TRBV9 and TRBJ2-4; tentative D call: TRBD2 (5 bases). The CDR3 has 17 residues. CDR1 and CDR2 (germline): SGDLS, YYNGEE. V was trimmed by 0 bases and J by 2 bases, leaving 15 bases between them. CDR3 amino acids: CASSVGEAEVTKNIQYF. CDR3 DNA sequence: TGTGCCAGCAGCGTAGGGGAAGCGGAAGTGACCAAAAACATTCAGTACTTC.

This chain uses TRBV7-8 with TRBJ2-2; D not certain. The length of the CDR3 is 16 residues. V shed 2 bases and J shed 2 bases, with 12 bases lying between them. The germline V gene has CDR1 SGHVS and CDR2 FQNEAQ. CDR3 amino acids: CASSLMAAVNTGELFF. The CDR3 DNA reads TGTGCCAGCAGCTTAATGGCGGCGGTTAACACCGGGGAGCTGTTTTTT.

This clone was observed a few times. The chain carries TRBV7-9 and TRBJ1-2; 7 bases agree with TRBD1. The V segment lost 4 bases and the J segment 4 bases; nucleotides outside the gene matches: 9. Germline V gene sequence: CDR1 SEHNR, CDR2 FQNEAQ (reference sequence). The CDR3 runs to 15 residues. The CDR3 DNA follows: TGTGCCAGCAGCTCCACGGGACAGTGGACCTATGGCTACACCTTC. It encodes CASSSTGQWTYGYTF.